These 15 T cell receptor beta chains were sequenced from one sample in a study of T cells after yellow fever vaccination. TCRdb itself ran the 5' RACE reads through MiXCR, one entry per CDR3 protein. The table records about 400,000 distinct CDR3 sequences, roughly 6.2% of them present only once. Sequencing used PBMCs, obtained 5 days after the yellow fever booster vaccination. Every receptor here comes from a man aged 25-40 years who received the YFV17D yellow fever vaccine.

This clonotype was seen only a few times. This sequence joins TRBV5-1 and TRBJ2-7; 10 bases map to TRBD1. The J segment lost 1 base and the V segment lost 5 bases, leaving 3 bases of the junction unmatched. Germline V gene lookup returns CDR1 SGHRS and CDR2 YFSETQ. The CDR3 is 14 residues long. The CDR3 sequence: CASRTGQGSYEQYF. CDR3 in DNA: TGCGCCAGCAGAACGGGACAGGGGTCCTACGAGCAGTACTTC.

In its sample, this clonotype was seen many times. Sequence at one end of the junction differs from germline and may be a read error. The chain combines TRBV9 with TRBJ1-2; 7 bases are shared with TRBD1. In germline, CDR1 is SGDLS, CDR2 YYNGEE. The CDR3 is made up of 15 amino acids. This CDR3 reads CASSVDGTANYGYTF. The CDR3 bases are TGTGCCAGCAGCGTAGACGGGACAGCTAATTATGGCTACACCTTC.

Only a few counts were recorded for this clonotype. CDR3 loop: CASSFGGALSYNEQFF. CDR3 DNA sequence: TGTGCCAGCAGCTTTGGGGGAGCCCTCTCCTACAATGAGCAGTTCTTC. The V call is TRBV5-4, the J call TRBJ2-1, with D perhaps assigned TRBD1 or TRBD2 (5 bases each). Trimming took 2 bases from V and 0 from J, leaving 12 bases between them. CDR1 and CDR2 (germline): SGHNT, YYREEE (reference sequence). The CDR3 spans 16 residues.

This clonotype was recorded a few times. This chain uses TRBV5-1 with TRBJ2-1; tentatively, D is TRBD1 (5 bases). The CDR3 is 13 residues long. V dropped 1 base and J dropped 8 bases, with 10 bases sitting between them. Germline CDR1 reads SGHRS; CDR2 reads YFSETQ. CDR3 DNA sequence: TGCGCCAGCAGCTTGCGGTTAGGGGATGAGCAGTTCTTC. Protein sequence: CASSLRLGDEQFF. Filled out from reference TRBV5-1 and TRBJ2-1, the complete variable domain reads KAGVTQTPRYLIKTRGQQVTLSCSPISGHRSVSWYQQTPGQGLQFLFEYFSETQRNKGNFPGRFSGRQFSNSRSEMNVSTLELGDSALYLCASSLRLGDEQFFGPGTRLTVL.

This clonotype was observed a few times. The genes are TRBV5-6 and TRBJ2-3; D remains unclear. From germline, CDR1 is SGHDT and CDR2 YYEEEE. CDR3 length: 15 residues. V dropped 4 bases and J dropped 6 bases, with 18 bases sitting between them. The CDR3 is CASSRDGTRSDTQYF. The CDR3 bases are TGTGCCAGCAGCCGAGACGGTACCAGGTCGGATACGCAGTATTTT.

A few counts support this clonotype. The chain recombines TRBV12-3 or TRBV12-4 with TRBJ2-1, with D perhaps given as TRBD1 or TRBD2 (5 bases each). The V and J ends lost 2 bases and 3 bases respectively, with 14 bases between them. This CDR3 region has 16 residues. For the CDR3, the DNA is TGTGCCAGCAGTTTAAGGGCCGGGACCAACTACAATGAGCAGTTCTTC. Translating gives CASSLRAGTNYNEQFF.

The table lists this clonotype with a few counts. The rearrangement uses TRBV19 and TRBJ1-5, with D possibly being TRBD1 (6 bases). V lost 7 bases and J lost 3, with 13 bases in between. This CDR3 is 14 amino acids long. Germline assignment: CDR1 LNHDA and CDR2 SQIVND (reference sequence). The CDR3 here is CASNLGQFNQPQHF. CDR3 DNA sequence: TGTGCCAGTAACCTAGGACAGTTCAATCAGCCCCAGCATTTT.

About this clonotype: One end of the junction varies from germline; a read error may be responsible. This chain uses TRBV7-2 with TRBJ1-1; no clear D. This CDR3 spans 16 amino acids. Germline CDR1 reads SGHTA; CDR2 reads FQGNSA. CDR3 residues: CASTTAAGLGNAEAFF. CDR3 bases: TGTGCCAGCACCACCGCGGCGGGATTAGGGAACGCTGAAGCTTTCTTT.

Only a few counts were recorded for this clonotype. The V gene is TRBV7-2, the J gene TRBJ2-7, with a weak D call TRBD1 (6 bases). V lost 4 bases and J 5 bases, leaving 12 bases between the germline ends. The CDR3 runs 13 residues. Germline CDR1 reads SGHTA; CDR2 reads FQGNSA. The CDR3 DNA reads as TGTGCCAGCAGCTGGAACAGGGAAAACGAGCAGTACTTC. It specifies CASSWNRENEQYF. Based on the CDR3 plus reference TRBV7-2 and TRBJ2-7, the full variable domain is GAGVSQSPSNKVTEKGKDVELRCDPISGHTALYWYRQSLGQGLEFLIYFQGNSAPDKSGLPSDRFSAERTGGSVSTLTIQRTQQEDSAVYLCASSWNRENEQYFGPGTRLTVT.

There are many counts of this clonotype. The chain carries TRBV5-1 and TRBJ2-1, with D perhaps matching TRBD1 (6 bases). The germline V gene encodes CDR1 SGHRS and CDR2 YFSETQ. The V end was cut by 2 bases, the J end by 0 bases, with 9 bases between. The CDR3 loop spans 15 amino acids. Written as DNA, the CDR3 is TGCGCCAGCAGCTTTCAGGGGAGCTCCTACAATGAGCAGTTCTTC. Translated, it gives CASSFQGSSYNEQFF.

In its sample, this clonotype was seen many times. The V call is TRBV5-1, the J call TRBJ2-2; perhaps D is TRBD1 or TRBD2 (5 bases each). The V end was cut by 2 bases, the J end by 7 bases, with 12 bases between. The CDR3 runs to 14 residues. Germline-derived CDR1 and CDR2 are SGHRS and YFSETQ. CDR3 in DNA: TGCGCCAGCAGCTTAGGGACCGAGGGCGGGGAGCTGTTTTTT. It translates to CASSLGTEGGELFF.

This chain joins TRBV9 and TRBJ1-2; D remains ambiguous. The CDR3 loop spans 14 amino acids. Germline V lookup: CDR1 SGDLS, CDR2 YYNGEE. V was clipped by 0 bases and J by 0 bases, with 6 bases between them. The CDR3 is CASSVDEANYGYTF. CDR3 DNA: TGTGCCAGCAGCGTAGATGAGGCTAACTATGGCTACACCTTC.

The chain joins TRBV3-1 to TRBJ1-5; D not certain. V was trimmed by 11 bases and J by 0 bases, leaving 17 bases between them. Germline V gene sequence: CDR1 LGHDT, CDR2 YNNKEL (reference sequence). The CDR3 extends over 15 amino acids. CDR3 amino acids: CASTLSAVSNQPQHF. The CDR3 DNA sequence: TGTGCCTCCACCCTATCGGCAGTTAGCAATCAGCCCCAGCATTTT.

There are many counts of this clonotype. This chain uses TRBV29-1 with TRBJ2-2, with 8 nucleotides matching TRBD1. Germline CDR1 and CDR2: SQVTM and ANQGSEA. Trimming cost V 3 bases and J 9 bases; bases outside gene matches: 6. The CDR3 is 13 residues long. The CDR3 loop is CSVEVPGGRELFF. In DNA form, the CDR3 reads TGCAGCGTTGAGGTCCCAGGGGGCCGGGAGCTGTTTTTT.

This clonotype was seen only a few times. The chain links TRBV20-1 to TRBJ2-3; D is perhaps TRBD2 (5 bases). This CDR3 has 14 amino acids. Germline values: CDR1 DFQATT, CDR2 SNEGSKA (reference sequence). The V end was cut by 8 bases, the J end by 2 bases, with 17 bases between. The CDR3 nucleotides read TGCAGTTCACCCGGGGATTTAGCCACAGATACGCAGTATTTT. Its protein is CSSPGDLATDTQYF.